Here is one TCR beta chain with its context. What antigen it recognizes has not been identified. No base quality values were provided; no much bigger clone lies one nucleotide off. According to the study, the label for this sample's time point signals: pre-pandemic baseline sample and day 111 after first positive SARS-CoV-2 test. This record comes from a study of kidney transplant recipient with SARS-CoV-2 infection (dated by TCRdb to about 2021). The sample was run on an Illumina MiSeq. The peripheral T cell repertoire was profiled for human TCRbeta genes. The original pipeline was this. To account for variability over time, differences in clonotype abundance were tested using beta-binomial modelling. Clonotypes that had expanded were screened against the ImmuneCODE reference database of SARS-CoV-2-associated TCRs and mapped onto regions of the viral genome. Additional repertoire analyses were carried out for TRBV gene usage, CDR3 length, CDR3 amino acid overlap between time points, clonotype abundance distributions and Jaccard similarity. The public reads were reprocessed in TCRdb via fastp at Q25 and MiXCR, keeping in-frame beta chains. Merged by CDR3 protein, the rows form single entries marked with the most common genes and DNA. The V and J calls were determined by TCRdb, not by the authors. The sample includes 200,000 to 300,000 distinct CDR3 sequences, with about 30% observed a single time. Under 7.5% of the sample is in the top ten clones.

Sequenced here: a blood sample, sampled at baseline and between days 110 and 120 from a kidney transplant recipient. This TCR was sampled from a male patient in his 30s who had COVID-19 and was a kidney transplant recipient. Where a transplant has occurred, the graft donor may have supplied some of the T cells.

The sequenced DNA: TGTGCCAGCAGTCCAGGGGGGCGCACTGAAGCTTTCTTT. The encoded protein is CASSPGGRTEAFF. The chain employs TRBV27 and TRBJ1-1; 7 of the junction bases match TRBD1. Reading from cysteine to phenylalanine, the CDR3 counts 13 amino acids. The CDR3 DNA has 39 bases and is translated from base 1. CDR1 and CDR2 (MNHEY, SMNVEV) derive from the germline V gene (reference sequence). Trimmed from V: 5 bases; trimmed from J: 4 bases; junction bases lacking a gene match: 4.